This T cell receptor beta chain was found in a study of OX40 agonist ivuxolimab in advanced cancers. The protocol was immunoSEQ multiplex PCR, while the TCRdb copy is restricted to in-frame clones and leaves out a portion. The data hold roughly 110,000 clones, with less than 95% observed a single time. Germline lookup yields CDR1 SNHLY and CDR2 FYNNEI. The CDR3 spans 14 residues. Trimming left V 7 bases short and J 9 bases short, with 19 bases between. Sequences were derived from CD4+ or CD8+ T cells sorted from blood, sampled in a trial of the OX40 agonist ivuxolimab. The origin of this receptor is an adult with an advanced solid tumor such as melanoma, head and neck, liver or kidney cancer. This chain connects TRBV2 to TRBJ1-5; perhaps TRBD1 as D (5 bases). CDR3 protein: CASTHPSEGPPQHF. Written as DNA, the CDR3 is TGTGCCAGCACCCATCCGTCGGAGGGGCCGCCCCAGCATTTT. Full variable domain (outside the CDR3, taken from reference TRBV2 and TRBJ1-5): EPEVTQTPSHQVTQMGQEVILRCVPISNHLYFYWYRQILGQKVEFLVSFYNNEISEKSEIFDDQFSVERPDGSNFTLKIRSTKLEDSAMYFCASTHPSEGPPQHFGDGTRLSIL.